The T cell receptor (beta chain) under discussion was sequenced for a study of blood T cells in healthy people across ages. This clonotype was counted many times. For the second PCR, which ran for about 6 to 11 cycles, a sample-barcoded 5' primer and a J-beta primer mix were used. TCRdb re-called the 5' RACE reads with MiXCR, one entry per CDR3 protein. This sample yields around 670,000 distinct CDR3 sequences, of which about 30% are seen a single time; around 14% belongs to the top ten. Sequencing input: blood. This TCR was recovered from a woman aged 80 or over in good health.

Written as DNA, the CDR3 is TGCAGTGCTAGAGAAACTAGCGGGGGGGCCTCCTACAATGAGCAGTTCTTC. Its translation: CSARETSGGASYNEQFF. This chain connects TRBV20-1 to TRBJ2-1, with TRBD2 matching over 13 bases. The CDR3 contains 17 residues. V shed 0 bases, J shed 0 bases, and the junction held 2 bases outside the gene matches. Germline CDR1 reads DFQATT; CDR2 reads SNEGSKA (reference sequence).